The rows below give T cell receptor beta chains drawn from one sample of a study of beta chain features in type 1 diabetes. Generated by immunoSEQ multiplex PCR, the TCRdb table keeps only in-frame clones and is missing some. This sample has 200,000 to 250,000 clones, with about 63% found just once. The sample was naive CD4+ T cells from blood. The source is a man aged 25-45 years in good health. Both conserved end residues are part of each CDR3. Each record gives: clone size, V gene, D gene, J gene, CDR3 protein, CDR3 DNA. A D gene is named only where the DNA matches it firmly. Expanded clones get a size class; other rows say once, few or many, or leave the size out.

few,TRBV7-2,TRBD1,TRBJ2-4,CASSYTGGEAKNIQYF,TGTGCCAGCAGCTACACAGGGGGAGAGGCCAAAAACATTCAGTACTTC
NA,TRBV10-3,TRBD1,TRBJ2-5,CAISERGPETQYF,TGTGCCATCAGTGAGAGGGGGCCGGAGACCCAGTACTTC
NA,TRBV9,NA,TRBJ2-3,CASSTEQGHTDTQYF,TGTGCCAGCAGCACTGAACAGGGCCACACAGATACGCAGTATTTT
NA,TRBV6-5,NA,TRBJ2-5,CASGDVTQYF,TGTGCCAGCGGTGACGTTACCCAGTACTTC
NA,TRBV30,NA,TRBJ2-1,CAWGRVVNEQFF,TGTGCCTGGGGACGTGTGGTTAATGAGCAGTTCTTC
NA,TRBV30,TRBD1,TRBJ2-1,CAWRDRQGETYNEQFF,TGTGCCTGGAGGGATCGACAGGGGGAAACCTACAATGAGCAGTTCTTC
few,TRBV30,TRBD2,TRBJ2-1,CAWSVGGSLNEQFF,TGTGCCTGGAGTGTCGGCGGGAGCCTAAATGAGCAGTTCTTC
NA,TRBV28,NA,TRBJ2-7,CASSSPYEQYF,TGTGCCAGCAGCTCCCCCTACGAGCAGTACTTC
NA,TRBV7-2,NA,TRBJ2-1,CASSPANGVSEQFF,TGTGCCAGCAGCCCCGCGAACGGGGTAAGTGAGCAGTTCTTC
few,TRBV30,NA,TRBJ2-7,CAWSARGYEQYF,TGTGCCTGGAGCGCTAGAGGGTACGAGCAGTACTTC
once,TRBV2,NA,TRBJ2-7,CASSWEGVTYEQYF,TGTGCCAGCAGCTGGGAAGGGGTAACGTACGAGCAGTACTTC
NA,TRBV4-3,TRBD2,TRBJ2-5,CASSQERLAGVETQYF,TGCGCCAGCAGCCAAGAAAGGCTAGCGGGAGTCGAGACCCAGTACTTC
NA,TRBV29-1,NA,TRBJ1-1,CSVESGVSTEAFF,TGCAGCGTTGAATCTGGTGTGAGCACTGAAGCTTTCTTT
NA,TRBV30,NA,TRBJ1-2,CAWSVILQGSYGYTF,TGTGCCTGGAGTGTAATTTTACAGGGTTCCTATGGCTACACCTTC
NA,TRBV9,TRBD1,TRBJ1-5,CASSGGTGSAQPQHF,TGTGCCAGCAGCGGCGGGACAGGATCTGCTCAGCCCCAGCATTTT
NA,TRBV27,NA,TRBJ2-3,CASSFRLVKWYF,TGTGCCAGCAGTTTTAGGCTAGTGAAGTGGTATTTT
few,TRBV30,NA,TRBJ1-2,CAWTQGSFYGYTF,TGTGCCTGGACTCAGGGGAGCTTCTATGGCTACACCTTC
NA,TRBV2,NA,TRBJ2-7,CASRPNYEQYF,TGTGCCAGCAGGCCCAACTACGAGCAGTACTTC
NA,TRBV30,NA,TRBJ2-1,CAWSRVAASSYNEQFF,TGTGCCTGGAGTAGAGTAGCGGCGTCCTCCTACAATGAGCAGTTCTTC
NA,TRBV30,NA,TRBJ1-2,CAWSTLDTDGYTF,TGTGCCTGGAGTACCCTTGACACGGATGGCTACACCTTC
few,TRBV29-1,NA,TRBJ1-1,CSVSTEAFF,TGCAGCGTTAGCACTGAAGCTTTCTTT
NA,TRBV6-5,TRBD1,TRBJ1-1,CASSRGTANTEAFF,TGTGCCAGCAGCCGAGGGACAGCGAACACTGAAGCTTTCTTT
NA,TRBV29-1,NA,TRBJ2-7,CSVGGQGNEQYF,TGCAGCGTTGGAGGCCAGGGAAATGAGCAGTACTTC
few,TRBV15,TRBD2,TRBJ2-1,CATSRGWGMASGRDSDEQFF,TGTGCCACCAGCAGAGGATGGGGGATGGCTAGCGGGAGAGATAGCGATGAGCAGTTCTTC
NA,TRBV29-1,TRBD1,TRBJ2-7,CSVSGQGHREQYF,TGCAGCGTTTCCGGACAGGGCCACCGCGAGCAGTACTTC
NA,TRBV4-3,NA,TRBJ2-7,CASSQDRVYEQYF,TGCGCCAGCAGCCAAGACAGGGTCTACGAGCAGTACTTC
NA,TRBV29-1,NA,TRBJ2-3,CSVEALLATDTQYF,TGCAGCGTTGAAGCGTTACTAGCTACAGATACGCAGTATTTT
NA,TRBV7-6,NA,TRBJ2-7,CASSQRGSGEGEQYF,TGTGCCAGCAGTCAAAGGGGCAGTGGAGAGGGCGAGCAGTACTTC
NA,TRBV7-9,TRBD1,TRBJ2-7,CASSPRTGVAYEQYF,TGTGCCAGCAGCCCCCGGACAGGGGTAGCCTACGAGCAGTACTTC
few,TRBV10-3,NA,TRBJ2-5,CAISESVKIETQYF,TGTGCCATCAGTGAGTCGGTAAAGATAGAGACCCAGTACTTC
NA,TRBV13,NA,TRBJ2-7,CASSWTGDVNHEQYF,TGTGCCAGCAGCTGGACGGGGGACGTTAACCACGAGCAGTACTTC
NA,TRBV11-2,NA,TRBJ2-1,CASSLDGGGISYNEQFF,TGTGCCAGCAGCTTAGATGGGGGCGGGATCTCCTACAATGAGCAGTTCTTC
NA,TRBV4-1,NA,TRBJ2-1,CASSRALAEKQFF,TGCGCCAGCAGCCGAGCTCTAGCAGAGAAGCAGTTCTTC
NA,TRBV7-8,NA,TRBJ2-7,CASSPRLGAGLGSSSYEQYF,TGTGCCAGCAGCCCACGTTTGGGGGCCGGACTAGGCTCAAGCTCCTACGAGCAGTACTTC
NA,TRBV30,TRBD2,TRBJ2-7,CAWSLAGGTYEQYF,TGTGCCTGGTCATTAGCGGGAGGAACCTACGAGCAGTACTTC